This TCR beta chain was captured in a study of blood T cell repertoires in COVID-19. Study context: Spain, Italy and the United States supplied samples that represented acute and convalescent COVID-19. The analysed material was cDNA or gDNA that came from T cells, B-cell-depleted T cells, or PBMCs.

The J segment lost 3 bases and the V segment lost 1 base, leaving 5 bases of the junction unmatched. There are 14 residues in the CDR3. Germline lookup yields CDR1 SQVTM and CDR2 ANQGSEA. In the source study's methods: Amplification of reference gene primers provided the estimated nucleated cell counts. Profiling relied on immunoSEQ multiplex PCR, and the TCRdb table lists in-frame clones only, not all of them. The D gene and trimming were derived from the DNA, and the V and J assignments and clone size from that table. The sample carries about 140,000 clones, over 60% recorded once. Sample share makes this clone medium-sized (0.01 to 0.1%).

The source of this sequence is a man older than 75 with acute or convalescent COVID-19. The specimen was peripheral blood. The rearrangement uses TRBV29-1 and TRBJ1-2; 7 bases are shared with TRBD1. The CDR3 DNA follows: TGCAGCGTTGAAGTTTGGGACAGCCACTATGGCTACACCTTC. Translating gives CSVEVWDSHYGYTF.